This paragraph reports one T cell receptor beta chain. Its cognate antigen is unknown. These data belong to a study of cytomegalovirus exposure and HLA in healthy donors. At the level of the study: Sequencing of 180 million or so T cells in an earlier analysis found under 120 million unique TCR beta sequences. Study observations and caveats: The classifier was said to identify cytomegalovirus status with high specificity and sensitivity.

The PCR ran on 60 Vbeta and 13 Jbeta primers. TCRdb's copy holds only in-frame clones and misses some; the assay was immunoSEQ multiplex PCR. The sample consists of 90,000 to 100,000 clones, over 65% of them appearing once. CDR1 and CDR2 (germline): SNHLY, FYNNEI. The ends lost 4 bases at V and 12 bases at J; junction bases unmatched: 6. This CDR3 spans 12 amino acids. The chain employs TRBV2 and TRBJ2-1; TRBD2 agrees at 7 bases. The source is a man between 60 and 70 years old in good health and CMV-seropositive. Material: PBMCs. DNA of the CDR3: TGTGCCAGCAGTGCAGGGTGGGGGGGGCAGTTCTTC. This gives the protein CASSAGWGGQFF.